Included here is one T cell receptor (beta chain) sequence, with context. Its cognate antigen is unknown. This sample was taken from a study of cytomegalovirus exposure and HLA in healthy donors. Whole-study results and caveats: Cytomegalovirus status was reportedly diagnosed by the classifier with high sensitivity and specificity. That first-cohort TCR clusters tended to co-occur in the 90 to 150 validation repertoires was found in a later analysis.

Sequenced by immunoSEQ multiplex PCR; TCRdb stores in-frame clones only, minus some. The table records 200,000 to 250,000 clones, roughly 88% of them present only once. Sequenced input: PBMCs. This TCR was sampled from a woman aged 25 to 45 in good health and CMV-seropositive.

The CDR3 region is CASSVKGGGYGYTF. The DNA for the CDR3 is TGTGCCAGCAGTGTTAAGGGCGGGGGCTATGGCTACACCTTC. The chain links TRBV2 to TRBJ1-2, with D perhaps matching TRBD1 (5 bases). The CDR3 is made up of 14 amino acids. The V end was cut by 4 bases, the J end by 4 bases, with 13 bases between. CDR1 and CDR2 from the germline V gene are SNHLY and FYNNEI. The complete variable domain, with remaining parts taken from reference TRBV2 and TRBJ1-2, reads EPEVTQTPSHQVTQMGQEVILRCVPISNHLYFYWYRQILGQKVEFLVSFYNNEISEKSEIFDDQFSVERPDGSNFTLKIRSTKLEDSAMYFCASSVKGGGYGYTFGSGTRLTVV.